This T cell receptor (beta chain) was retrieved from a study of cytomegalovirus exposure and HLA in healthy donors. Findings of the study overall: Among the sequence variants, a highly shared cluster was likely an artifact of sequencing. The authors confirmed in vitro that three CMV-associated chains were specific for CMV antigens.

Both 60 Vbeta primers and 13 Jbeta primers went into the PCR. Clones were sequenced by immunoSEQ multiplex PCR, and TCRdb holds only the in-frame ones, with some missing. The sample lists 150,000 to 190,000 clones, less than 85% occurring once. With regard to this clone: The target antigen is unknown.

The TCR comes from a woman between 45 and 65 years old in good health and CMV-seropositive. Material: PBMCs.

CDR3 sequence reads: CASSEGANYEQYF. The CDR3 DNA reads TGCGCCAGCAGCGAGGGGGCGAACTACGAGCAGTACTTC. This chain uses TRBV5-1 with TRBJ2-7; 7 nucleotides align to TRBD1. In germline, CDR1 is SGHRS, CDR2 YFSETQ. There are 13 residues in the CDR3. With V trimmed by 4 bases and J by 3 bases, 4 bases remained unmatched.